This T cell receptor beta chain was captured in a study of monozygotic twins with cystic fibrosis. Repertoires were generated with immunoSEQ multiplex PCR, while TCRdb's copy carries only in-frame clones and drops some. The data hold approximately 17,000 clones, with about 96% observed a single time. V lost 0 bases and J lost 3, with 7 bases in between. The CDR3 totals 13 residues. Germline CDR1 reads SGHDT; CDR2 reads YYEEEE. The V call is TRBV5-6, the J call TRBJ2-7, with D perhaps TRBD1 or TRBD2 (5 bases each). Material for sequencing was blood. This clonotype originated in a girl aged 2-10 years with cystic fibrosis. The CDR3 loop is CASSLGDHYEQYF. The CDR3 DNA reads as TGTGCCAGCAGCTTGGGGGACCACTACGAGCAGTACTTC.